This T cell receptor (beta chain) was profiled in a study of breast tumors, draining lymph nodes, adjacent tissues. TCRdb passed the multiplex PCR reads through MiXCR, listing each CDR3 protein once. The sample has under 20,000 distinct CDR3 sequences; 43% are singletons. Details on this clonotype: This may be a read error: a much more frequent sequence differs by one nucleotide.

This CDR3 is built from 18 residues. This clonotype was sampled from a female donor with breast cancer. Some clones in this sample may be carry-over from other donors' samples. The specimen was breast tumor tissue. This chain joins TRBV12-3 or TRBV12-4 and TRBJ2-1; 7 bases are shared with TRBD2. The CDR3 region is CTSSFFLTAGVSYNEQSF. CDR3 nucleotide sequence: TGTACCAGCAGCTTTTTCCTGACGGCGGGAGTTTCCTACAATGAGCAGTCCTTC.